These 16 T cell receptor beta chains share one sample of origin, sequenced in a study of shared clonotypes between healthy human individuals. Some clones are missing from TCRdb's copy, which holds only in-frame ones; the method was immunoSEQ multiplex PCR. The table lists a few hundred thousand clones, 70% to 85% of them singletons, with 12% in the top ten. Input material: PBMCs. These receptors were taken from a woman aged 35 to 49 in good health. Some clones in this sample may be carry-over from other donors' samples.

The J gene is TRBJ2-2, the V gene TRBV28; the D is unclear. Germline V gene data show CDR1 as MDHEN and CDR2 as SYDVKM. The V end lost 5 bases, the J end lost 7 bases, and 8 bases lay between the germline ends. The CDR3 consists of 12 residues. CDR3 loop: CASSDTIGELFF. DNA of the CDR3: TGTGCCAGCAGTGACACGATCGGGGAGCTGTTTTTT.

J is TRBJ2-2 and V is TRBV19; 11 nucleotides align to TRBD2. CDR3 length equals 16 residues. V shed 7 bases and J 4 bases; nucleotides not matched to a gene: 8. Germline assignment: CDR1 LNHDA and CDR2 SQIVND (reference sequence). The CDR3 spells CASTFSGRVGTGELFF. The CDR3 DNA is TGTGCCAGTACCTTTAGCGGGAGGGTAGGCACCGGGGAGCTGTTTTTT.

The chain combines TRBV5-6 with TRBJ2-1; D not certain. This CDR3 comprises 11 residues. V was cut by 2 bases and J by 9 bases, with 6 bases left in between. CDR1 and CDR2 from the germline V gene are SGHDT and YYEEEE. For the CDR3, the DNA is TGTGCCAGCAGCTTCGTCAGTGAGCAGTTCTTC. Its translation is CASSFVSEQFF.

The V and J genes are TRBV4-3 and TRBJ2-7; 9 positions agree with TRBD2. Losses at the gene ends were 4 bases for V and 2 bases for J; bases not matched to a gene: 15. From germline, CDR1 is LGHNA and CDR2 YSLEER. The CDR3 sequence is 18 residues long. As DNA, the CDR3 is TGCGCCAGCAGCCCTAAGCGGTATAGCGGGAGAGAACCCTACGAGCAGTACTTC. Protein sequence: CASSPKRYSGREPYEQYF.

The chain uses TRBV7-8 and TRBJ2-5; D may be TRBD1 or TRBD2 (6 bases each). Trimming stripped 5 bases from V and 7 bases from J, with 17 bases between. Germline V gene lookup returns CDR1 SGHVS and CDR2 FQNEAQ. This CDR3 is built from 14 residues. The CDR3 region is CASSPQGFGGTQYF. The CDR3 DNA reads as TGTGCCAGCAGCCCACAGGGTTTCGGGGGGACCCAGTACTTC.

The chain is built from TRBV5-1 and TRBJ2-2; no clear D gene. Trimming left V 0 bases short and J 4 bases short, with 10 bases between. Germline-derived CDR1 and CDR2 are SGHRS and YFSETQ. The CDR3 totals 15 residues. The CDR3 sequence: CASSLEAVITGELFF. The CDR3 DNA sequence: TGCGCCAGCAGCTTGGAGGCGGTTATCACCGGGGAGCTGTTTTTT.

The rearrangement links TRBV5-4 to TRBJ2-3; 7 bases fit TRBD2. This CDR3 has 15 amino acids. CDR1 and CDR2 (germline): SGHNT, YYREEE (reference sequence). The trim removed 2 bases at V and 0 bases at J, leaving 3 bases unmatched. The CDR3 nucleotides read TGTGCCAGCAGCTTAGAGGGAGGGAGCACAGATACGCAGTATTTT. Translation: CASSLEGGSTDTQYF.

CDR3 sequence: CASSLGGTAYGYTF. CDR3 DNA sequence: TGTGCCAGCAGCTTGGGGGGAACAGCATATGGCTACACCTTC. V gene TRBV5-4 combines with J gene TRBJ1-2; D gene uncertain. Trimming removed 0 bases from V and 5 bases from J, with 11 bases in between. The CDR3 is 14 residues long. Germline lookup yields CDR1 SGHNT and CDR2 YYREEE (reference sequence).

The genes are TRBV29-1 and TRBJ2-5; no clear D gene. CDR1 and CDR2 from the germline V gene are SQVTM and ANQGSEA. Trimming left V 2 bases short and J 4 bases short, with 5 bases between. The CDR3 sequence is 11 residues long. CDR3 amino acids: CSVEFGETQYF. As DNA, the CDR3 is TGCAGCGTTGAATTTGGAGAGACCCAGTACTTC.

V gene TRBV5-1 combines with J gene TRBJ1-5; no clear D gene. The V end lost 1 base, the J end lost 6 bases, and 8 bases lay between the germline ends. Germline loops: CDR1 SGHRS, CDR2 YFSETQ. The CDR3 is 13 residues long. CDR3 nucleotides: TGCGCCAGCAGCTTGATGGGGAGTCAGCCCCAGCATTTT. It yields the protein CASSLMGSQPQHF.

The chain joins TRBV7-3 to TRBJ2-1; D possibly matches TRBD1 or TRBD2 (5 bases each). Germline V gene data show CDR1 as SGHTA and CDR2 as FQGTGA. Trimming cost V 5 bases and J 6 bases, with 17 bases left between them. The CDR3 extends over 15 amino acids. The CDR3 DNA is TGTGCCAGCAGCCCCGCCGGGACGATCATCAATGAGCAGTTCTTC. It is translated as CASSPAGTIINEQFF. The whole variable domain, remainder taken from reference TRBV7-3 and TRBJ2-1, is GAGVSQTPSNKVTEKGKYVELRCDPISGHTALYWYRQSLGQGPEFLIYFQGTGAADDSGLPNDRFFAVRPEGSVSTLKIQRTERGDSAVYLCASSPAGTIINEQFFGPGTRLTVL.

V and J are TRBV9 and TRBJ2-3; the match to TRBD2 covers 7 bases. The germline gives CDR1 SGDLS, CDR2 YYNGEE. The CDR3 totals 15 residues. V dropped 2 bases and J dropped 2; count of bases not matched to a gene: 5. The CDR3 protein is CASSVFGDYTDTQYF. As DNA, the CDR3 is TGTGCCAGCAGCGTCTTTGGGGACTACACAGATACGCAGTATTTT.

V is TRBV18 and J is TRBJ1-1, with no clear D. V lost 3 bases and J lost 2, with 16 bases in between. CDR3 length equals 16 residues. Germline values: CDR1 KGHSH, CDR2 LQKENI. CDR3 residues: CASSPFRPEYNTEAFF. Here the CDR3 DNA reads TGTGCCAGCTCACCCTTTCGTCCAGAATATAACACTGAAGCTTTCTTT. The whole variable domain, remainder taken from reference TRBV18 and TRBJ1-1, is NAGVMQNPRHLVRRRGQEARLRCSPMKGHSHVYWYRQLPEEGLKFMVYLQKENIIDESGMPKERFSAEFPKEGPSILRIQQVVRGDSAAYFCASSPFRPEYNTEAFFGQGTRLTVV.

The chain recombines TRBV7-2 with TRBJ2-7; D is undetermined. Trimming took off 1 base at V and 3 bases at J, with 16 bases between the two ends. The germline V gene encodes CDR1 SGHTA and CDR2 FQGNSA. The CDR3 has 16 residues. The chain's CDR3 is CASSLGGGGGVYEQYF. CDR3 bases: TGTGCCAGCAGCTTAGGTGGTGGTGGCGGAGTCTACGAGCAGTACTTC.

The chain combines TRBV4-1 with TRBJ2-1; TRBD2 matches 7 bases. Germline CDR1 is MGHRA and CDR2 is YSYEKL. J was trimmed by 5 bases and V by 4 bases; bases with no gene match: 14. CDR3 length equals 17 residues. The CDR3 coding sequence is TGCGCCAGCAGCCGAGAGGGGTACCCCGGGGGGAACAATGAGCAGTTCTTC. This codes for CASSREGYPGGNNEQFF.

This chain links TRBV28 with TRBJ1-1, with a weak D call TRBD1 (6 bases). This CDR3 region has 13 residues. Germline CDR1 and CDR2: MDHEN and SYDVKM. Trimming removed 10 bases at V and 7 bases at J, with 19 bases between. The CDR3 DNA reads as TGTGCCACCAAGTTGGGGGCCACCGGTGAAGCTTTCTTT. The encoded protein is CATKLGATGEAFF.